The next 21 T cell receptor beta chains were all read from a single sample in a study of cytomegalovirus exposure and HLA in healthy donors. With 60 Vbeta and 13 Jbeta primers, the PCR was carried out. Profiling relied on immunoSEQ multiplex PCR, and the TCRdb table lists in-frame clones only, not all of them. This sample has hundreds of thousands of clones; under 80% occur once, and the top ten carry around 2.3%. Sequenced material: PBMCs. The receptors here all came from a female donor in good health and CMV-seronegative.

The chain combines TRBV4-1 with TRBJ2-7; D is ambiguous. The CDR3 sequence is 14 residues long. Germline-derived CDR1 and CDR2 are MGHRA and YSYEKL. Trimming stripped 0 bases from V and 2 bases from J, with 8 bases between. The chain's CDR3 is CASSQDFTTYEQYF. CDR3 DNA: TGCGCCAGCAGCCAAGATTTTACAACCTACGAGCAGTACTTC.

V is TRBV5-5 and J is TRBJ1-2; 7 nucleotides agree with TRBD1. Per the germline V gene, CDR1 is SGHKS and CDR2 is YYEKEE (reference sequence). The CDR3 totals 14 residues. Trimming at V came to 3 bases and at J to 8 bases, leaving 10 bases not matched to a gene. The CDR3 sequence is CASSYTTGLGGYTF. CDR3 coding DNA: TGTGCCAGCAGCTACACGACAGGGTTGGGGGGCTACACCTTC. The full variable domain, with the rest looked up from reference TRBV5-5 and TRBJ1-2, is DAGVTQSPTHLIKTRGQQVTLRCSPISGHKSVSWYQQVLGQGPQFIFQYYEKEERGRGNFPDRFSARQFPNYSSELNVNALLLGDSALYLCASSYTTGLGGYTFGSGTRLTVV.

The chain employs TRBV4-1 and TRBJ2-7, with a possible D match to TRBD1 (5 bases). The CDR3 has 16 residues. Germline CDR1 MGHRA, CDR2 YSYEKL. The germline V and J ends were trimmed by 0 bases and 0 bases, with 12 bases remaining between them. CDR3 in amino acids: CASSQDIRGGSYEQYF. The CDR3, as DNA: TGCGCCAGCAGCCAAGATATTAGGGGCGGCTCCTACGAGCAGTACTTC.

This chain joins TRBV10-1 and TRBJ2-1, with 8 bases aligning to TRBD2. Germline CDR1 reads WNHNN; CDR2 reads SYGVQD (reference sequence). There are 16 residues in the CDR3. The junction had 10 bases not matched to a gene; V was cut back by 5 bases and J by 4 bases. In DNA, the CDR3 is TGCGCCAGCAGTCCCACAACCGGGACTAGGTACAATGAGCAGTTCTTC. It translates to CASSPTTGTRYNEQFF.

This sequence joins TRBV5-6 and TRBJ2-3; a possible D gene is TRBD2 (6 bases). Trimming left V 4 bases short and J 4 bases short, with 13 bases between. CDR3 size: 14 residues. The germline gives CDR1 SGHDT, CDR2 YYEEEE. This CDR3 is CASSRDWGADTQYF. The CDR3 bases are TGTGCCAGCAGCCGAGACTGGGGGGCAGATACGCAGTATTTT. Full variable domain (outside the CDR3, taken from reference TRBV5-6 and TRBJ2-3): DAGVTQSPTHLIKTRGQQVTLRCSPKSGHDTVSWYQQALGQGPQFIFQYYEEEERQRGNFPDRFSGHQFPNYSSELNVNALLLGDSALYLCASSRDWGADTQYFGPGTRLTVL.

This clone turned up a few times. J is TRBJ2-5 and V is TRBV7-2, with TRBD2 identical over 10 bases. Germline CDR1 SGHTA, CDR2 FQGNSA. The CDR3 runs to 16 residues. Trimming cost V 6 bases and J 0 bases; bases outside gene matches: 7. CDR3: CASSPRTSGYQETQYF. CDR3 DNA sequence: TGTGCCAGCAGTCCTCGGACTAGCGGTTACCAAGAGACCCAGTACTTC.

This clone was found once. V gene TRBV5-1 combines with J gene TRBJ2-7; 9 positions match TRBD2. J was trimmed by 2 bases and V by 3 bases; bases with no gene match: 6. This CDR3 comprises 15 residues. The germline CDR1 and CDR2 sequences are SGHRS and YFSETQ. CDR3 sequence reads: CASSSIAGETYEQYF. The CDR3 region has the DNA TGCGCCAGCAGCTCCATAGCGGGAGAAACCTACGAGCAGTACTTC.

The chain recombines TRBV6-6 with TRBJ1-5, with D perhaps TRBD1 (6 bases). V was trimmed by 6 bases and J by 5 bases, leaving 14 bases between them. There are 14 residues in the CDR3. CDR1 and CDR2 from the germline V gene are MNHNY and SVGAGI (reference sequence). CDR3 in DNA: TGTGCCAGCAGCCTAAACAGGGCGCATCAGCCCCAGCATTTT. This translates into CASSLNRAHQPQHF.

This clone came up a few times. This chain uses TRBV5-1 with TRBJ2-1; TRBD2 aligns across 13 bases. Trimming at V came to 5 bases and at J to 10 bases, leaving 9 bases not matched to a gene. The CDR3 extends over 15 amino acids. CDR1 SGHRS and CDR2 YFSETQ come from the germline V gene. CDR3 in DNA: TGCGCCAGCAGTTACGGGACTAGCGGGGCCCGGGAGCAGTTCTTC. Translation: CASSYGTSGAREQFF.

The genes are TRBV25-1 and TRBJ2-7, with D unclear. Trimming stripped 6 bases from V and 9 bases from J, with 9 bases between. CDR1 is MGHDK and CDR2 is SYGVNS in the germline V gene. The CDR3 spans 10 residues. Here the CDR3 DNA reads TGTGCCAGCAGGGAAACGGTGCAGTACTTC. This codes for CASRETVQYF.

This chain joins TRBV15 and TRBJ2-7, with TRBD1 matching over 8 bases. CDR3 length equals 17 residues. Per the germline V gene, CDR1 is LNHNV and CDR2 is YYDKDF (reference sequence). V lost 0 bases to trimming and J lost 5 bases; unmatched junction nucleotides: 12. The CDR3 bases are TGTGCCACCAGCAGAGAGGGTCGGGCAGGGGGCGCGGACGAGCAGTACTTC. It yields the protein CATSREGRAGGADEQYF.

The chain has TRBV27 and TRBJ1-1; D is unresolved. V lost 6 bases and J lost 2, with 7 bases in between. CDR1 is MNHEY and CDR2 is SMNVEV in the germline V gene (reference sequence). This CDR3 comprises 12 residues. The CDR3 protein is CASRTPNTEAFF. The CDR3 region has the DNA TGTGCCAGCAGGACACCAAACACTGAAGCTTTCTTT.

The chain carries TRBV6-1 and TRBJ1-1, with D unresolved. The CDR3 length is 15 residues. Germline-derived CDR1 and CDR2 are MNHNS and SASEGT. With 2 bases removed from V and 1 base from J, the gap between germline ends came to 11 bases. CDR3 nucleotides: TGTGCCAGCAGTGAAAGGCAGGCATCGAACACTGAAGCTTTCTTT. It codes for CASSERQASNTEAFF.

The table lists this clone with a few counts. The chain joins TRBV27 to TRBJ1-1; D perhaps matches TRBD1 (5 bases). Germline CDR1 MNHEY, CDR2 SMNVEV (reference sequence). The germline V and J ends were trimmed by 6 bases and 7 bases, with 15 bases remaining between them. The CDR3 extends over 13 amino acids. The CDR3 nucleotides read TGTGCCAGCAGGAAGACAGCCGAAGGTGAAGCTTTCTTT. Its protein is CASRKTAEGEAFF.

The chain recombines TRBV4-1 with TRBJ2-5; a weak D match, TRBD1 (5 bases). The ends were cut back, 1 base at V and 7 bases at J, with 25 bases in the middle. There are 18 residues in the CDR3. Per germline, CDR1 MGHRA and CDR2 YSYEKL. The CDR3 loop reads CASSQVDMGLTTMATQYF. In nucleotides, the CDR3 is TGCGCCAGCAGCCAAGTTGATATGGGGCTGACAACTATGGCGACCCAGTACTTC.

The chain combines TRBV19 with TRBJ2-1; 10 nucleotides line up with TRBD2. The CDR3 has 14 amino acids. CDR1 and CDR2 (germline): LNHDA, SQIVND (reference sequence). Trimming cost V 5 bases and J 8 bases; bases outside gene matches: 6. The CDR3 coding sequence is TGTGCCAGTAGTTCTAGCGGGAGTACGTATGAGCAGTTCTTC. Encoded protein: CASSSSGSTYEQFF. The entire variable domain, with the rest obtained from reference TRBV19 and TRBJ2-1, is as follows: DGGITQSPKYLFRKEGQNVTLSCEQNLNHDAMYWYRQDPGQGLRLIYYSQIVNDFQKGDIAEGYSVSREKKESFPLTVTSAQKNPTAFYLCASSSSGSTYEQFFGPGTRLTVL.

The chain carries TRBV30 and TRBJ1-1, with 11 bases aligning to TRBD1. Trimming took 5 bases from V and 5 from J; bases not matched to a gene: 10. Germline V gene sequence: CDR1 GTSNPN, CDR2 SVGIG (reference sequence). This CDR3 comprises 15 residues. CDR3 in DNA: TGTGCCTGGGGCGGGACAGGGGGGAAGAGGACTGAAGCTTTCTTT. Its translation is CAWGGTGGKRTEAFF.

This rearrangement joins TRBV29-1 to TRBJ1-6, with no clear D. Trimming shortened V by 7 bases and J by 6 bases, and 19 bases separated the two germline ends. CDR3 length equals 15 residues. Germline loops: CDR1 SQVTM, CDR2 ANQGSEA. The CDR3 reads CSARTAGAPNSPLHF. In nucleotides, the CDR3 is TGCAGCGCCCGGACGGCGGGCGCTCCTAATTCACCCCTCCACTTT.

This chain uses TRBV9 with TRBJ2-1; 11 bases fit TRBD2. This CDR3 has 18 amino acids. Losses at the gene ends were 0 bases for V and 7 bases for J; bases not matched to a gene: 12. The germline V gene encodes CDR1 SGDLS and CDR2 YYNGEE. CDR3 nucleotide sequence: TGTGCCAGCAGCGTAGCGCTAGCGGGAGGAGGTAATCGGAATGAGCAGTTCTTC. Amino acid sequence: CASSVALAGGGNRNEQFF.

V and J are TRBV7-9 and TRBJ2-3; 13 positions match TRBD2. CDR1 is SEHNR, CDR2 FQNEAQ, per germline (reference sequence). This CDR3 contains 18 residues. J was trimmed by 3 bases and V by 5 bases; bases with no gene match: 11. The CDR3 region has the DNA TGTGCCAGCAGCAAACTAGCGGGAGGGCCGGGGATGACAGATACGCAGTATTTT. Protein: CASSKLAGGPGMTDTQYF.

V and J are TRBV15 and TRBJ2-5; TRBD1 matches 7 bases. TRBJ2-7 matches the DNA end more closely, so the J call is doubtful. The V gene's germline CDR1 is LNHNV and CDR2 YYDKDF (reference sequence). The CDR3 has 14 amino acids. The CDR3 spells CATSSSGTVSEQYF. In DNA form, the CDR3 reads TGTGCCACCAGCAGTTCCGGGACAGTGAGCGAGCAGTACTTC.